The 15 T cell receptor beta chains below all came from one sample that was sequenced in a study of response to subunit inactivated influenza vaccine. TCRdb re-called the RT-PCR reads through MiXCR, storing one row per CDR3 protein. The table includes about 570,000 distinct CDR3 sequences, roughly 12% detected once. These data were also reused for a study on T cells expressing NK-cell markers. That paper states: For TCR beta, cDNA was produced by 5'RACE template switching with UMIs.

The sample here was PBMCs from blood, taken on the day of vaccination. These receptors were obtained from a man aged 50 or older who received an inactivated influenza vaccine.

In this sample, this clonotype turned up many times. An end of the junction differs from the germline gene, which may be a read error. The chain recombines TRBV12-3 or TRBV12-4 with TRBJ2-7, with 7 bases fitting TRBD1. The CDR3 loop spans 13 amino acids. CDR3 sequence (DNA): TGCGCCAGCAGCACAGGGACAGCCTACGAGCAGTACTTC. This codes for CASSTGTAYEQYF.

This clonotype turned up a few times. The V call is TRBV5-1, the J call TRBJ2-1; the match to TRBD2 covers 13 bases. CDR1 and CDR2 (germline): SGHRS, YFSETQ. This CDR3 contains 17 residues. J gave up 2 bases and V 6 bases, and 8 bases lay outside the gene matches. CDR3 residues: CASNKLAGGPTYNEQFF. DNA for the CDR3: TGCGCCAGCAACAAACTAGCGGGAGGGCCCACCTACAATGAGCAGTTCTTC.

This clonotype has just a few counts. CDR3 protein: CSALAPTSTDTQYF. The CDR3 bases are TGCAGTGCTCTAGCGCCCACTAGCACAGATACGCAGTATTTT. This chain uses TRBV20-1 with TRBJ2-3; D perhaps matches TRBD2 (6 bases). This CDR3 spans 14 amino acids. V was shortened by 5 bases and J by 0 bases, with 12 bases between the two germline ends. CDR1 is DFQATT and CDR2 is SNEGSKA in the germline V gene (reference sequence).

The table lists this clonotype with a few counts. This rearrangement joins TRBV11-2 to TRBJ2-5; D is perhaps TRBD1 or TRBD2 (5 bases each). From germline, CDR1 is SGHAT and CDR2 FQNNGV. The CDR3 covers 14 residues. The V gene lost 3 bases and the J gene lost 4 bases, with 12 bases spanning the gap. For the CDR3, the DNA is TGTGCCAGCAGCTTTGGATGGGGGACAGAGACCCAGTACTTC. This codes for CASSFGWGTETQYF.

This clonotype occurred a few times. The genes are TRBV11-3 and TRBJ2-3; weak D call: TRBD1 (6 bases). CDR1 and CDR2 (germline): SGHNT, YENEEA. This CDR3 comprises 17 residues. V was shortened by 1 base and J by 1 base, with 15 bases between the two germline ends. CDR3 DNA sequence: TGTGCCAGCAGCTTAGCGGGACACCCTGGGGGCACAGATACGCAGTATTTT. Amino acids: CASSLAGHPGGTDTQYF.

In its sample, this clonotype was seen a few times. This rearrangement joins TRBV5-1 to TRBJ1-6; possibly TRBD1 for D (6 bases). Germline CDR1 and CDR2: SGHRS and YFSETQ. This CDR3 is 15 amino acids long. V lost 4 bases and J lost 6, with 14 bases in between. The CDR3 DNA follows: TGCGCCAGCAGCAGACTGACAGGTGGTAATTCACCCCTCCACTTT. Encoded protein: CASSRLTGGNSPLHF.

This rearrangement joins TRBV7-2 to TRBJ2-5, with TRBD2 matching 10 bases. The germline V gene encodes CDR1 SGHTA and CDR2 FQGNSA. This CDR3 region has 17 residues. V was clipped by 3 bases and J by 5 bases; unmatched bases: 12. The DNA for the CDR3 is TGTGCCAGCAGCTTCCACAGCGGGGGGGCCCGGGTGGAGACCCAGTACTTC. Its protein product is CASSFHSGGARVETQYF.

The chain is built from TRBV20-1 and TRBJ2-2; the D is unclear. Germline CDR1 is DFQATT and CDR2 is SNEGSKA (reference sequence). V was shortened by 5 bases and J by 5 bases, with 15 bases between the two germline ends. The CDR3 spans 14 residues. In DNA, the CDR3 is TGCAGTGCTGATCGCCCAGGAAGTACCGGGGAGCTGTTTTTT. This translates into CSADRPGSTGELFF.

The chain is built from TRBV12-3 or TRBV12-4 and TRBJ2-3; TRBD2 might be the D (6 bases). CDR3 length: 16 residues. The V end lost 5 bases, the J end lost 1 base, and 16 bases lay between the germline ends. The CDR3 loop is CASSHGVAGRTDTQYF. The CDR3 DNA follows: TGTGCCAGCAGTCACGGAGTGGCGGGACGCACAGATACGCAGTATTTT.

The chain uses TRBV9 and TRBJ2-5; 11 bases align to TRBD2. Losses at the gene ends were 3 bases for V and 1 base for J; bases not matched to a gene: 5. The germline CDR1 and CDR2 sequences are SGDLS and YYNGEE. The CDR3 runs 16 residues. As DNA, the CDR3 is TGTGCCAGCAGCGGATCCGGGACTAGCGGCCAAGAGACCCAGTACTTC. It codes for CASSGSGTSGQETQYF.

This clonotype showed up just a few times. An end of the junction differs from the germline gene, which may be a read error. The rearrangement uses TRBV7-7 and TRBJ2-1; 14 positions match TRBD2. Per the germline V gene, CDR1 is SSHAT and CDR2 is FNYEAQ (reference sequence). The CDR3 consists of 16 residues. The DNA for the CDR3 is TGTGCTAGCAGCTCCTCGACTAGCGGGGGGGCCGGTGAGCAGTTCTTC. It yields the protein CASSSSTSGGAGEQFF. Looking up the rest from reference TRBV7-7 and TRBJ2-1 gives the full variable domain: GAGVSQSPRYKVTKRGQDVTLRCDPISSHATLYWYQQALGQGPEFLTYFNYEAQPDKSGLPSDRFSAERPEGSISTLTIQRTEQRDSAMYRCASSSSTSGGAGEQFFGPGTRLTVL.

This clonotype was seen many times. V usage is TRBV6-1 and J usage is TRBJ2-1, with a weak D call TRBD1 (6 bases). Per germline, CDR1 MNHNS and CDR2 SASEGT. V was trimmed by 5 bases and J by 5 bases, leaving 22 bases between them. CDR3 size: 17 residues. The CDR3 reads CASSRISRGQRNNEQFF. The CDR3 DNA is TGTGCCAGCAGTAGAATAAGTAGAGGACAGAGGAACAATGAGCAGTTCTTC.

The table lists this clonotype with a few counts. The chain joins TRBV20-1 to TRBJ1-3, with TRBD1 identical over 8 bases. Germline values: CDR1 DFQATT, CDR2 SNEGSKA (reference sequence). V shed 6 bases and J 4 bases; nucleotides not matched to a gene: 5. The CDR3 covers 13 residues. The CDR3 loop reads CSAPDRAGNTIYF. The CDR3 DNA follows: TGCAGTGCCCCGGACAGGGCAGGAAACACCATATATTTT.

The CDR3: CSAGDTQYF. CDR3 sequence (DNA): TGCAGTGCTGGGGATACGCAGTATTTT. J is TRBJ2-3 and V is TRBV20-1; D remains unclear. Per the germline V gene, CDR1 is DFQATT and CDR2 is SNEGSKA (reference sequence). The CDR3 is 9 amino acids. V was cut by 5 bases and J by 6 bases, with 3 bases left in between.

This chain links TRBV7-2 with TRBJ2-2; possible D gene TRBD2, 5 bases. The CDR3 runs to 17 residues. Trimming took 2 bases from V and 7 from J, leaving 20 bases between them. Germline V lookup: CDR1 SGHTA, CDR2 FQGNSA. The CDR3 DNA is TGTGCCAGCAGCTTAACTATTAAGGCCCCTACTAGCGGGGAGCTGTTTTTT. This sequence encodes CASSLTIKAPTSGELFF.